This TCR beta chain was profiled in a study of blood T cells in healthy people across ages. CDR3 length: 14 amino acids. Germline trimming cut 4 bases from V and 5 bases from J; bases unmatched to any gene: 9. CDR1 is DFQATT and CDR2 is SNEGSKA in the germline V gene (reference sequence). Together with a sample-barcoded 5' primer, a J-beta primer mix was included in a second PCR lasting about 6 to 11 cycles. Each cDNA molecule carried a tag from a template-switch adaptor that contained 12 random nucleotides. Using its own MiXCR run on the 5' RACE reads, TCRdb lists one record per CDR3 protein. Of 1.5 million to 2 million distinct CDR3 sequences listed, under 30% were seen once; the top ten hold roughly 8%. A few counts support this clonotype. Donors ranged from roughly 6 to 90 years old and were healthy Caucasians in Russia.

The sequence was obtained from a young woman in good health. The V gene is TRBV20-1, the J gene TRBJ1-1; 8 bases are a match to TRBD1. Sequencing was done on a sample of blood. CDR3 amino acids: CSATSGQGGTEAFF. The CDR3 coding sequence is TGCAGTGCTACCTCTGGACAGGGCGGGACTGAAGCTTTCTTT.